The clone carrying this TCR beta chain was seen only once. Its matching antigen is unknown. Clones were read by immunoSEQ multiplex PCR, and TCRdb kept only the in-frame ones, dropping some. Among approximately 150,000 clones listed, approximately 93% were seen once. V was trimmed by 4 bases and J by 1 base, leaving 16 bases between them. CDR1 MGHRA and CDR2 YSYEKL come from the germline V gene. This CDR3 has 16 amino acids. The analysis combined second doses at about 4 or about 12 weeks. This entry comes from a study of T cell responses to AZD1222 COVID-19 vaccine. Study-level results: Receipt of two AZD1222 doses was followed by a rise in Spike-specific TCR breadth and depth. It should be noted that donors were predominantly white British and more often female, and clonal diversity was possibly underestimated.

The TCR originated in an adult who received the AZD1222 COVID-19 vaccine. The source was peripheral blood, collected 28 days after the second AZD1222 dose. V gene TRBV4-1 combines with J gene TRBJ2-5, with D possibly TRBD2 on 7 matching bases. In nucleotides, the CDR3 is TGCGCCAGCAGCCCCTTGGGGGGAGGGGGCCAAGAGACCCAGTACTTC. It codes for CASSPLGGGGQETQYF.